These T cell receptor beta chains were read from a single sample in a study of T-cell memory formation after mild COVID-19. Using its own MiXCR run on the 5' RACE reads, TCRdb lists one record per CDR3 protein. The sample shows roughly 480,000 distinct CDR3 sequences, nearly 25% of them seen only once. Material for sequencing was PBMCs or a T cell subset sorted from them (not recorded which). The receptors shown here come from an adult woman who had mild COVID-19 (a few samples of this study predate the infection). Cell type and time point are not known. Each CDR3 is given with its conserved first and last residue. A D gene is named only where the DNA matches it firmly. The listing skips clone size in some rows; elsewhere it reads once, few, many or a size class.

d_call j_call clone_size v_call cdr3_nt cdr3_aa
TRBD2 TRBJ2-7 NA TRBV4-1 TGCGCCAGCAGCCGAGGAGGGACTAGCGGGTTGAGCTCCTACGAGCAGTACTTC CASSRGGTSGLSSYEQYF
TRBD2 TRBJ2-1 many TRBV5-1 TGCGCCAGCAGCTTGTCCGGGGGGGACAATGAGCAGTTCTTC CASSLSGGDNEQFF
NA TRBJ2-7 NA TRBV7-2 TGTGCCAGCAGCTTTTGGGGTCGCAGCTCCTACGAGCAGTACTTC CASSFWGRSSYEQYF
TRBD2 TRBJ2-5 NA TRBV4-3 TGCGCCAGCAGCCAAGATCGTTCCGGGACTAGTAAAGAGACCCAGTACTTC CASSQDRSGTSKETQYF
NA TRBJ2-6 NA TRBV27 TGTGCCAGCAGTTTATCGCGGGCAGCGAGCTCTGGGGCCAACGTCCTGACTTTC CASSLSRAASSGANVLTF
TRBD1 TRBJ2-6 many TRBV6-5 TGTGCCAGCAGTTCCCAAAGGACAGGAATAATATCTGGGGCCAACGTCCTGACTTTC CASSSQRTGIISGANVLTF
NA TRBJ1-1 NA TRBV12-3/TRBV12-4 TGTGCCAGCAGATTGCTACAGGGTAGTAACACTGAAGCTTTCTTT CASRLLQGSNTEAFF
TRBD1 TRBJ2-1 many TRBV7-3 TGTGCCAGCAGCCAAACAGGGGGCGCGAAGAATGAGCAGTTCTTC CASSQTGGAKNEQFF
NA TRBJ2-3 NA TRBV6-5 TGTGCCAGCAGTTACACCGGAGGGGCAGATACGCAGTATTTT CASSYTGGADTQYF
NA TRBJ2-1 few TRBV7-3 TGTGCCAGCAGCTCCGACAGGCTGGGTGGCAATGAGCAGTTCTTC CASSSDRLGGNEQFF
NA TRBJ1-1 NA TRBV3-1 TGTGCCAGCAGCCAAGATCTCACAGGATCCCTATGGGGTGAAGCTTTCTTT CASSQDLTGSLWGEAFF
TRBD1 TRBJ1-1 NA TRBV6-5 TGTGCCAGCAGTTACTCGGGACAGGGAAGCACTGAAGCTTTCTTT CASSYSGQGSTEAFF
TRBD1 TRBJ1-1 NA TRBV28 TGTGCCAGCAGTGAACTGGACAGGGTGTCTTTCTTT CASSELDRVSFF
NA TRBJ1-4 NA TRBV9 TGTGCCAGCAGCGTAGCTTCCGGCGGTGAAAAACTGTTTTTT CASSVASGGEKLFF
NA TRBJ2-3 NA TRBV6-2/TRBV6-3 TGTGCCAGCAGCCGCACCAATACGCAGTATTTT CASSRTNTQYF
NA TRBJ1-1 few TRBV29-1 TGCAGCGTTGGAGGGGCTGAAGCTTTCTTT CSVGGAEAFF
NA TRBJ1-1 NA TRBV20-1 TGCAGTGCTAGAGACATCGCGCGGGGGAGGACTGAAGCTTTCTTT CSARDIARGRTEAFF
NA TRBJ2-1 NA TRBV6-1 TGTGCCAGCAGTGAACAGGGGAGTGTGGATGAGCAGTTCTTC CASSEQGSVDEQFF
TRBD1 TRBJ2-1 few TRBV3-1 TGTGCCAGCAGCCAAGATGGATTCCGGGACAGCCCTTACAATGAGCAGTTCTTC CASSQDGFRDSPYNEQFF
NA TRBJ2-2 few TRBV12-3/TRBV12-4 TGTGCCAGCAGTTTAGGGGGCGCAGGCACCGGGGAGCTGTTTTTT CASSLGGAGTGELFF
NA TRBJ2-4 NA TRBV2 TGTGCCAGCATTCCGGGCCAATTTGACATTCAGTACTTC CASIPGQFDIQYF
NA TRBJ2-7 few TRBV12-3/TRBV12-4 TGTGCCAGCAGTTTATACAGGGCGGACTACGAGCAGTACTTC CASSLYRADYEQYF
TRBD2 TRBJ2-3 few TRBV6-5 TGTGCCAGCAGTTGGGACTACACAGATACGCAGTATTTT CASSWDYTDTQYF
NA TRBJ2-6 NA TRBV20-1 TGCAGTGCTAGCCCTGGGGCCAACGTCCTGACTTTC CSASPGANVLTF
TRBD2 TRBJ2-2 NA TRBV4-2 TGTGCCAGCAGCCCCGGCGGACTAGCGGGGGGTGGCACCGGGGAGCTGTTTTTT CASSPGGLAGGGTGELFF
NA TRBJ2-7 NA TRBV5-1 TGCGCCAGCAGCTTGGGACAGAACTCCCCGCAGTACTTC CASSLGQNSPQYF
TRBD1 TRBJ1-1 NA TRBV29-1 TGCAGCGGAGACAGGGGGAAGAACACTGAAGCTTTCTTT CSGDRGKNTEAFF
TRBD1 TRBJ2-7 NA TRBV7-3 TGTGCCAGCAGCTTATTCCCTAACGACAGGGGCGGCGAGCAGTACTTC CASSLFPNDRGGEQYF
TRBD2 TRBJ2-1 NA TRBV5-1 TGCGCCAGCAGCTTACCTTGGACTAGCGGGTTTTACAATGAGCAGTTCTTC CASSLPWTSGFYNEQFF
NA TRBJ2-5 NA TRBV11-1 TGTGCCAGCAGCTTAGCGGGGATGGGGGAGACCCAGTACTTC CASSLAGMGETQYF
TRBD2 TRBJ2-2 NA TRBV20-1 TGCAGTGCTAGGAAGGCGGGAGCGGGCACCGGGGAGCTGTTTTTT CSARKAGAGTGELFF
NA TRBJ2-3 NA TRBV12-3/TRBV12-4 TGTGCCAGCAGTTTAAACCGCAATACGCAGTATTTT CASSLNRNTQYF
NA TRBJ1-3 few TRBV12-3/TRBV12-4 TGTGCCAGCAGCGACACGGGGGCCGGAAACACCATATATTTT CASSDTGAGNTIYF
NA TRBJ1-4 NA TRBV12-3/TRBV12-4 TGTGCCAGCAGTTCCGGGGAGGGAAAACTGTTTTTT CASSSGEGKLFF
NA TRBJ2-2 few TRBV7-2 TGTGCCAGCAGCCCCGGGATCCGATTTAACACCGGGGAGCTGTTTTTT CASSPGIRFNTGELFF
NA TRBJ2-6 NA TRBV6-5 TGTGCCGATGTCAGGGTTGGTGGGGCCAACGTCCTGACTTTC CADVRVGGANVLTF
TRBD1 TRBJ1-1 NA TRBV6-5 TGTGCCAGCTCCCCTCCGAGACAGGGGAGGAACACTGAAGCTTTCTTT CASSPPRQGRNTEAFF
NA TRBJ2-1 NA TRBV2 TGTGCCAGCAGTCGATTTCGTGGGGAGCAGTTCTTC CASSRFRGEQFF
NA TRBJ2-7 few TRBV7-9 TGTGCCAGCAGCCCAGGACTGCTCCTCCCCTCCTACGAGCAGTACTTC CASSPGLLLPSYEQYF
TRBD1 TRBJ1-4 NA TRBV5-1 TGCGCCAGCAGCTCAGACAGGGAAGTCCATGAAAAACTGTTTTTT CASSSDREVHEKLFF
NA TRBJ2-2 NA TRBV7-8 TGTGCCAGCAGCTCACAGTCCGGGGAGCTGTTTTTT CASSSQSGELFF
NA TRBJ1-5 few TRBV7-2 TGTGCCAGCAGCACCAGCGGCCATCAGCCCCAGCATTTT CASSTSGHQPQHF